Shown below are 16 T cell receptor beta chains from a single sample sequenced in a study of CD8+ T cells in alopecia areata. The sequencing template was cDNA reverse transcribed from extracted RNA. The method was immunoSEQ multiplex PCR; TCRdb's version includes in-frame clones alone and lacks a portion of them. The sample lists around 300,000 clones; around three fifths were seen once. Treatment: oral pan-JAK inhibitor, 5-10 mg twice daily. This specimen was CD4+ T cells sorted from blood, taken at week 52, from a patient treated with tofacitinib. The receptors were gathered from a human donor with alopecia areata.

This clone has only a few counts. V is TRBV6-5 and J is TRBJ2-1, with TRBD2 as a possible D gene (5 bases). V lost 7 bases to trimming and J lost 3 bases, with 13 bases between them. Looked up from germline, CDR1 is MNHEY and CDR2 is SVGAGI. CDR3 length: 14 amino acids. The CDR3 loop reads CASKDGGYYNEQFF. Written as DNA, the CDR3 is TGTGCCAGCAAGGACGGAGGATACTACAATGAGCAGTTCTTC.

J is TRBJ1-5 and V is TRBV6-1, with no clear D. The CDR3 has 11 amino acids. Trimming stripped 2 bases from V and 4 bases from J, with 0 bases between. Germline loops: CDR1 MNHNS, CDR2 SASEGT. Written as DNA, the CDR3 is TGTGCCAGCAGTGAAAATCAGCCCCAGCATTTT. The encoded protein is CASSENQPQHF.

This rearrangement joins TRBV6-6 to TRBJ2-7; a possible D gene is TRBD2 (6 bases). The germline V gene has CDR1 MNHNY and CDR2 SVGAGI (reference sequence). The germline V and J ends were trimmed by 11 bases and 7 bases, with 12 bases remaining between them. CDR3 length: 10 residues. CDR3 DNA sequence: TGTGCCGGGGGGAATCGGGAGCAGTACTTC. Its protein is CAGGNREQYF.

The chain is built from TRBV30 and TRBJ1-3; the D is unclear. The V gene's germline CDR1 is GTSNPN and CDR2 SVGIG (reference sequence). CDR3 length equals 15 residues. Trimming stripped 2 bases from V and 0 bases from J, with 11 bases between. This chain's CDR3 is CAWSHRRGSGNTIYF. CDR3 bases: TGTGCCTGGAGTCATCGTCGCGGCTCTGGAAACACCATATATTTT.

The CDR3 here is CASSTTSPHEQYF. The CDR3 DNA is TGCGCCAGCAGCACCACCTCTCCCCACGAGCAGTACTTC. The chain recombines TRBV5-1 with TRBJ2-7, with D unresolved. The CDR3 contains 13 residues. Germline CDR1 and CDR2: SGHRS and YFSETQ. V shed 4 bases and J shed 5 bases, with 13 bases lying between them.

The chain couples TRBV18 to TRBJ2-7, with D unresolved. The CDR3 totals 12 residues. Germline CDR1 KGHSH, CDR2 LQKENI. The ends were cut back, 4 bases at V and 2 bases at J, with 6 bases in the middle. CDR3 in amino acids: CASSQVPYEQYF. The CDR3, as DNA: TGTGCCAGCTCACAGGTCCCCTACGAGCAGTACTTC. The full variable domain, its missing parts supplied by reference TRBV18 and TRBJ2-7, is NAGVMQNPRHLVRRRGQEARLRCSPMKGHSHVYWYRQLPEEGLKFMVYLQKENIIDESGMPKERFSAEFPKEGPSILRIQQVVRGDSAAYFCASSQVPYEQYFGPGTRLTVT.

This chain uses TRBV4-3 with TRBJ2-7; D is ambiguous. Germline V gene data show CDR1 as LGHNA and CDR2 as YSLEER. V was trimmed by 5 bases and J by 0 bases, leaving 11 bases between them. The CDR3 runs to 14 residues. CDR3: CASSLEPSSYEQYF. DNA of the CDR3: TGCGCCAGCAGCTTAGAGCCTTCCTCCTACGAGCAGTACTTC.

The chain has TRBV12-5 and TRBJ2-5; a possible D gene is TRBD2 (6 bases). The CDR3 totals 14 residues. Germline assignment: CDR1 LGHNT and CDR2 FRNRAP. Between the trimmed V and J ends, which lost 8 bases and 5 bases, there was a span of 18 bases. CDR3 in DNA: TGTGCTAGTACGAAGGCTAGCGCCAGGGAGACCCAGTACTTC. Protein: CASTKASARETQYF.

The CDR3 loop is CASSVGGVDQPQHF. Here the CDR3 DNA reads TGTGCCAGCAGCGTAGGAGGGGTTGATCAGCCCCAGCATTTT. The chain carries TRBV9 and TRBJ1-5; D might be TRBD1 (5 bases). V was shortened by 0 bases and J by 5 bases, with 9 bases between the two germline ends. CDR3 size: 14 residues. CDR1 is SGDLS and CDR2 is YYNGEE in the germline V gene.

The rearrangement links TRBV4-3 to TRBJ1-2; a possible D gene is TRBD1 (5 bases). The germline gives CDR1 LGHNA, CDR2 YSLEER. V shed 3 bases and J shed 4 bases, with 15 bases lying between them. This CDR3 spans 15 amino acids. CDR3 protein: CASSHGTYGLYGYTF. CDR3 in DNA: TGCGCCAGCAGCCACGGGACTTATGGGCTCTATGGCTACACCTTC.

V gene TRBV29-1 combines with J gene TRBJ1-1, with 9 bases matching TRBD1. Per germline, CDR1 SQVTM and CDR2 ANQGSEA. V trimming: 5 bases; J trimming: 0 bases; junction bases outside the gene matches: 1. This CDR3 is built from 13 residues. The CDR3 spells CSVRTGVNTEAFF. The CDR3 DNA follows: TGCAGCGTTAGGACAGGGGTGAACACTGAAGCTTTCTTT.

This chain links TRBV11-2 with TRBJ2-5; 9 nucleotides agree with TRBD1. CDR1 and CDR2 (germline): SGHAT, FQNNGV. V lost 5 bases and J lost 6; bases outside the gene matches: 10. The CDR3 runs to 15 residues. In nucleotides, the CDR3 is TGTGCCAGCAGCCCTAATCCGGGACAGGGACAGACCCAGTACTTC. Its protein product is CASSPNPGQGQTQYF.

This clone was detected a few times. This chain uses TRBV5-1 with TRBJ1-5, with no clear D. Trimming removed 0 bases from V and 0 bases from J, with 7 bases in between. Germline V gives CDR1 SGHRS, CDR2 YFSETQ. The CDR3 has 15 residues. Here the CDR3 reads CASSLDGYSNQPQHF. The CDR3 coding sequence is TGCGCCAGCAGCTTGGACGGATATAGCAATCAGCCCCAGCATTTT.

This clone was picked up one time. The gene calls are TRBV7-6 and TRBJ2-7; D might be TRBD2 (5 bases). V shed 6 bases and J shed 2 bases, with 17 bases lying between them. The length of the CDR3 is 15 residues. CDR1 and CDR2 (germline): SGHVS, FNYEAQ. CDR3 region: CASRLSDQEAYEQYF. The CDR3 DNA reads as TGTGCCAGCAGGTTATCCGACCAGGAGGCCTACGAGCAGTACTTC.

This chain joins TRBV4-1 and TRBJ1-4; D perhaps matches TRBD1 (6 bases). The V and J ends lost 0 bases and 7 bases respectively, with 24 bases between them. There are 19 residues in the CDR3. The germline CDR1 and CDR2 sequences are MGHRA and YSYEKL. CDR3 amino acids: CASSQEGAGLARLGEKLFF. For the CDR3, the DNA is TGCGCCAGCAGCCAAGAGGGGGCGGGATTGGCGCGGCTGGGTGAAAAACTGTTTTTT.

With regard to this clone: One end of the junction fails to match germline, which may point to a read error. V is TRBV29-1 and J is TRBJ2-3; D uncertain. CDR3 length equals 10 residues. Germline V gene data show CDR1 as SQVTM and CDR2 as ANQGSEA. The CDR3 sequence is CSVEGYGTNF. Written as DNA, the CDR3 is TGCAGCGTTGAAGGATATGGTACAAATTTT.